Sequencing of this T cell receptor beta chain was carried out in a study of cytomegalovirus exposure and HLA in healthy donors. Use of 60 Vbeta and 13 Jbeta primers characterized the PCR. Assay: immunoSEQ multiplex PCR; the TCRdb copy retains only in-frame clones and omits some. The table has some 130,000 clones, 8.9% seen once; the top ten hold about 6.7%. V dropped 4 bases and J dropped 10 bases, with 8 bases sitting between them. There are 11 residues in the CDR3. CDR1 is WSHSY and CDR2 is SAAADI in the germline V gene. This receptor was taken from a woman between 40 and 50 years old in good health and CMV-seropositive. The sequenced material came from PBMCs. V is TRBV10-2 and J is TRBJ2-1, with D perhaps matching TRBD1 (5 bases). DNA of the CDR3: TGCGCCAGCAGTGTAAGGGGAGAGCAGTTCTTC. Translation gives CASSVRGEQFF.